This T cell receptor (beta chain) was sequenced for a study of T cell responses to AZD1222 COVID-19 vaccine (dated by TCRdb to the early 2020s). With respect to the entire study: TCR sequencing covered some 250 trial participants: 207 given two doses of AZD1222 and about 26 given two doses of MenACWY control vaccine. Trial participants were enrolled into age subgroups of 18-55, 56-69 and 70-plus years, which contained around 150, 29 and 61 TCR-sequenced participants, respectively. What the authors observed across the whole study: Conclusions about previously exposed vaccinees are limited because only six or seven AZD1222 recipients were SARS-CoV-2 seropositive at baseline. The 56-69-year group was small, and its depth increase did not reach significance, likely because of low power. The whole spike protein was spanned by vaccine-associated CD4 TCRs, and dominant responses were seen in regions 160-218 and 743-854. Epitopes outside the regions mutated in the B.1.351 and B.1.1.7 variants were reportedly recognized by nearly half of the unique spike-specific TCRs. Participants were mostly white British, with more females than males. The authors suggested clonal diversity may have been underestimated. No day 14 peak-response samples were available, so repertoires were characterized only after the peak T cell response. After two AZD1222 doses, spike-specific TCR breadth and depth were significantly higher than at day 0 and than in MenACWY recipients.

This clone showed up just once. Its antigen target is currently unknown. One base away there is no much larger clone; base qualities are not given. The sample's time point, from its label and the paper: baseline before first vaccination. The sample's treatment or condition label, decoded: meningococcal conjugate vaccine given as trial control. Vaccinee samples were obtained from the UK trials COV001 and COV002, which included a single-blind randomized controlled phase 2/3 trial of AZD1222 (ChAdOx1 nCoV-19) in healthy adults. For TCRbeta chain sequencing, PBMC samples were collected from trial participants at day 0 and at day 28 after the second dose. The V end gives up 2 bases and the J end 4 bases, leaving 12 bases in the junction not matched to a gene. Inclusive of the bounding cysteine and phenylalanine, the CDR3 is 17 residues long. Solely the CDR3 DNA is kept, with 51 bases framed from the first base. CDR1 and CDR2 (SGHRS, YFSETQ) derive from the germline V gene.

The CDR3 regions of human TCRbeta chains were analyzed by immunosequencing. Per the authors' processing: Repertoire TCRs were matched against a reference library of SARS-CoV-2-specific TCRs generated with the MIRA antigen-specificity platform. Breadth was defined as the fraction of unique TCRs that were SARS-CoV-2-associated, and depth was defined as the fraction of total T cells that were SARS-CoV-2-associated. Using the MIRA data, each spike-specific TCR was mapped to the spike region that the TCR reacts to and placed in a CD4 or CD8 class. Log10-transformed breadth and depth values were compared by one-way ANOVA with Sidak's multiple comparisons tests. Sourced from immuneACCESS, this table was stored by TCRdb with only in-frame sequences that have V and J called. A share of the clones is absent; for the studies checked, an unresolved V gene accounts for under half, and the remainder has no known explanation. V, J and clone size are taken as reported in that table, and D and trimming were inferred from the DNA itself. The sample table holds 70,000 to 95,000 clones, of which 89% were seen once. The leading ten clones occupy approximately 3% of the sample.

Source: peripheral blood, taken on day 0 of MenACWY control vaccination. The sequence joins TRBV5-1 to TRBJ1-1, with 9 bases aligning to TRBD1. The TCR sequence derives from an adult in good health. The CDR3: CASSLGTGLIVGTEAFF. The DNA reads TGCGCCAGCAGCTTAGGGACAGGGCTGATTGTGGGCACTGAAGCTTTCTTT. The full variable domain, with segments outside the CDR3 supplied by the reference TRBV5-1 and TRBJ1-1 proteins, appears as KAGVTQTPRYLIKTRGQQVTLSCSPISGHRSVSWYQQTPGQGLQFLFEYFSETQRNKGNFPGRFSGRQFSNSRSEMNVSTLELGDSALYLCASSLGTGLIVGTEAFFGQGTRLTVV.